The 27 T cell receptor beta chains reported below all come from one sample, sequenced in a study of blood T cell repertoires in COVID-19. Sequenced by immunoSEQ multiplex PCR; TCRdb stores in-frame clones only, minus some. This sample has around 190,000 clones, with approximately 73% found just once. The sequenced sample was PBMCs or T cells enriched from blood (not recorded which). These receptors all come from a woman aged 50 to 60 with acute COVID-19.

J is TRBJ1-4 and V is TRBV7-2, with 9 bases aligning to TRBD1. CDR1 is SGHTA and CDR2 is FQGNSA in the germline V gene. With 5 bases clipped from V and 8 bases from J, the junction kept 3 bases outside the gene matches. The CDR3 length is 13 residues. The CDR3 DNA is TGTGCCAGCAGCGCGGACAGGGGCGAAAAACTGTTTTTT. Translation gives CASSADRGEKLFF.

V usage is TRBV28 and J usage is TRBJ1-1; 7 bases align to TRBD1. V shed 8 bases, J shed 5 bases, and the junction held 11 bases outside the gene matches. The CDR3 contains 14 residues. Germline values: CDR1 MDHEN, CDR2 SYDVKM. The CDR3 spells CASGGKGARTEAFF. CDR3 coding DNA: TGTGCCAGCGGAGGGAAGGGGGCACGGACTGAAGCTTTCTTT.

The rearrangement uses TRBV28 and TRBJ2-6; 7 positions agree with TRBD1. V shed 5 bases, J shed 0 bases, and the junction held 13 bases outside the gene matches. The CDR3 runs to 19 residues. Per germline, CDR1 MDHEN and CDR2 SYDVKM. The CDR3 DNA reads as TGTGCCAGCAGTCCGATTGGGACAGACATTTACTCTGGGGCCAACGTCCTGACTTTC. Its protein is CASSPIGTDIYSGANVLTF.

The CDR3 reads CASSDYIRNSPLHF. The CDR3, as DNA: TGTGCCAGCAGTGACTACATCCGTAATTCACCCCTCCACTTT. The gene calls are TRBV6-2 or TRBV6-3 and TRBJ1-6; D remains unclear. This CDR3 is 14 amino acids long. The germline V gene encodes CDR1 MNHEY and CDR2 SVGEGT. With 5 bases removed from V and 6 bases from J, the gap between germline ends came to 11 bases.

The chain has TRBV5-4 and TRBJ2-5, with 7 nucleotides matching TRBD2. Germline V CDR1 and CDR2: SGHNT, YYREEE (reference sequence). Trimming at V came to 0 bases and at J to 2 bases, leaving 4 bases not matched to a gene. The CDR3 has 15 amino acids. As DNA, the CDR3 is TGTGCCAGCAGCTTGGGAGTGGGAGGGCAAGAGACCCAGTACTTC. This codes for CASSLGVGGQETQYF. Using reference TRBV5-4 and TRBJ2-5 for the parts outside the CDR3, the full variable domain is ETGVTQSPTHLIKTRGQQVTLRCSSQSGHNTVSWYQQALGQGPQFIFQYYREEENGRGNFPPRFSGLQFPNYSSELNVNALELDDSALYLCASSLGVGGQETQYFGPGTRLLVL.

The chain recombines TRBV28 with TRBJ1-1; weak D call: TRBD1 (6 bases). Trimming left V 3 bases short and J 1 base short, with 15 bases between. Germline V gene lookup returns CDR1 MDHEN and CDR2 SYDVKM. The CDR3 covers 16 residues. CDR3 protein: CASSFTGFRRNTEAFF. The CDR3 DNA follows: TGTGCCAGCAGTTTCACAGGGTTCCGGCGGAACACTGAAGCTTTCTTT.

The rearrangement uses TRBV27 and TRBJ2-5; 7 positions agree with TRBD2. The CDR3 runs 15 residues. The V segment lost 5 bases and the J segment 9 bases; nucleotides outside the gene matches: 15. Germline V gene lookup returns CDR1 MNHEY and CDR2 SMNVEV (reference sequence). The CDR3 protein is CASSPADGQRGPQYF. In nucleotides, the CDR3 is TGTGCCAGCAGTCCTGCGGACGGCCAGCGGGGTCCCCAGTACTTC.

This clone was recorded only once. The CDR3 DNA reads as TGTGCCAGCAGCGCACGGACTACAGGGGTTGGTGAAAAACTGTTTTTT. Protein: CASSARTTGVGEKLFF. This chain uses TRBV9 with TRBJ1-4; 7 bases map to TRBD1. The germline CDR1 and CDR2 sequences are SGDLS and YYNGEE. The V gene end was trimmed by 3 bases and the J gene end by 7 bases; junction bases not matched to a gene: 12. The CDR3 sequence is 16 residues long. Together with reference TRBV9 and TRBJ1-4, the CDR3 gives the full variable domain: DSGVTQTPKHLITATGQRVTLRCSPRSGDLSVYWYQQSLDQGLQFLIQYYNGEERAKGNILERFSAQQFPDLHSELNLSSLELGDSALYFCASSARTTGVGEKLFFGSGTQLSVL.

The rearrangement uses TRBV29-1 and TRBJ2-1; TRBD2 matches at 10 bases. Germline values: CDR1 SQVTM, CDR2 ANQGSEA. V dropped 2 bases and J dropped 6; count of bases not matched to a gene: 4. This CDR3 is 14 amino acids long. In DNA, the CDR3 is TGCAGCGTTGAACTAGCGGGGGACCCCAATGAGCAGTTCTTC. The encoded protein is CSVELAGDPNEQFF.

This clone was seen only once. This rearrangement joins TRBV5-8 to TRBJ1-5, with D tentatively TRBD1 (5 bases). The germline V and J ends were trimmed by 1 base and 3 bases, with 8 bases remaining between them. The CDR3 loop spans 14 amino acids. Germline V gene data show CDR1 as SGHTS and CDR2 as YDEGEE. The CDR3 sequence: CASSLRDSNQPQHF. CDR3 nucleotides: TGTGCCAGCAGCTTGAGGGACTCCAATCAGCCCCAGCATTTT.

The rearrangement uses TRBV28 and TRBJ1-2, with D possibly TRBD1 on 6 matching bases. Germline CDR1 and CDR2: MDHEN and SYDVKM. The length of the CDR3 is 14 residues. The V end was cut by 6 bases, the J end by 0 bases, with 11 bases between. The DNA for the CDR3 is TGTGCCAGCAGAGGGGGGGCTCCTAACTATGGCTACACCTTC. Its protein product is CASRGGAPNYGYTF.

V gene TRBV10-1 combines with J gene TRBJ1-3; perhaps TRBD1 as D (6 bases). The germline gives CDR1 WNHNN, CDR2 SYGVQD (reference sequence). The CDR3 runs to 13 residues. Trimming cost V 7 bases and J 2 bases, with 9 bases left between them. The CDR3 loop is CASTTGTGNTIYF. DNA of the CDR3: TGCGCCAGCACAACAGGGACTGGAAACACCATATATTTT.

This chain links TRBV28 with TRBJ2-5, with a tentative D call TRBD2 (6 bases). The germline V gene has CDR1 MDHEN and CDR2 SYDVKM. Trimming removed 5 bases from V and 6 bases from J, with 13 bases in between. The CDR3 runs 13 residues. Here the CDR3 DNA reads TGTGCCAGCAGTCCTGGGGGGAGACAGACCCAGTACTTC. Translation gives CASSPGGRQTQYF.

This chain joins TRBV15 and TRBJ1-4, with no clear D. This CDR3 has 14 amino acids. Between the trimmed V and J ends, which lost 3 bases and 5 bases, there was a span of 10 bases. CDR1 and CDR2 (germline): LNHNV, YYDKDF (reference sequence). The chain's CDR3 is CATSRAWANEKLFF. DNA of the CDR3: TGTGCCACCAGCAGGGCCTGGGCGAATGAAAAACTGTTTTTT.

The chain combines TRBV6-1 with TRBJ1-4; D is unclear. CDR3 length: 14 residues. Deletions cut 2 bases from V and 3 bases from J, with 7 bases between. Germline loops: CDR1 MNHNS, CDR2 SASEGT. CDR3 sequence reads: CASSEYGSNEKLFF. In DNA, the CDR3 is TGTGCCAGCAGTGAATACGGTTCTAATGAAAAACTGTTTTTT.

The rearrangement uses TRBV18 and TRBJ1-5; 9 bases align to TRBD1. Germline CDR1 KGHSH, CDR2 LQKENI. Germline trimming cut 3 bases from V and 6 bases from J; bases unmatched to any gene: 9. This CDR3 is 16 amino acids long. CDR3 protein: CASSPSIDRGGQPQHF. The CDR3, as DNA: TGTGCCAGCTCACCGTCGATAGACAGGGGGGGTCAGCCCCAGCATTTT.

The genes are TRBV2 and TRBJ1-5; D is ambiguous. CDR1 and CDR2 (germline): SNHLY, FYNNEI. The CDR3 has 15 residues. Trimming removed 6 bases at V and 0 bases at J, with 12 bases between. The CDR3 DNA reads TGTGCCAGCAGGGGAGGAGATCTTAGCAATCAGCCCCAGCATTTT. It is translated as CASRGGDLSNQPQHF.

This clone was found a few times. A junction end diverges from the germline sequence, so it may reflect a read error. V and J are TRBV24-1 and TRBJ1-2, with 11 bases that match TRBD1. The CDR3 is 14 residues long. Germline V gives CDR1 KGHDR, CDR2 SFDVKD. The CDR3 sequence is CATSDLGQGAEVTF. CDR3 coding DNA: TGTGCCACCAGTGATTTAGGACAGGGGGCCGAGGTTACGTTC.

The V call is TRBV5-1, the J call TRBJ2-2; 10 bases agree with TRBD1. The CDR3 is made up of 16 amino acids. V trimming: 4 bases; J trimming: 7 bases; junction bases outside the gene matches: 10. Germline V lookup: CDR1 SGHRS, CDR2 YFSETQ. CDR3 in amino acids: CASSPSRQGAVGELFF. For the CDR3, the DNA is TGCGCCAGCAGCCCCAGTAGACAGGGGGCGGTCGGGGAGCTGTTTTTT.

V gene TRBV18 combines with J gene TRBJ1-3; 7 nucleotides line up with TRBD1. Trimming removed 5 bases from V and 2 bases from J; junction bases left unmatched: 6. The CDR3 is 15 amino acids. Germline V gene sequence: CDR1 KGHSH, CDR2 LQKENI. CDR3 sequence: CASSATGETGNTIYF. The CDR3 region has the DNA TGTGCCAGCTCAGCCACAGGGGAGACTGGAAACACCATATATTTT.

The chain has TRBV6-2 or TRBV6-3 and TRBJ1-5; D gene unclear. In germline, CDR1 is MNHEY, CDR2 SVGEGT. V shed 4 bases and J shed 7 bases, with 14 bases lying between them. This CDR3 contains 14 residues. In DNA form, the CDR3 reads TGTGCCAGCAGTTCCGAGGGATCGGGACAGCCCCAGCATTTT. Protein sequence: CASSSEGSGQPQHF.

The rearrangement links TRBV27 to TRBJ2-7; 11 nucleotides match TRBD1. CDR1 MNHEY and CDR2 SMNVEV come from the germline V gene (reference sequence). The CDR3 is 15 residues long. V was pared by 7 bases and J by 5 bases, with 10 bases of the junction left unmatched. This CDR3 is CASKDRGRSTHEQYV. The CDR3 region has the DNA TGTGCCAGCAAGGACAGGGGGCGTTCTACCCACGAGCAGTACGTC.

The rearrangement joins TRBV30 to TRBJ1-2; D uncertain. This CDR3 has 15 amino acids. Trimming left V 3 bases short and J 0 bases short, with 14 bases between. The germline gives CDR1 GTSNPN, CDR2 SVGIG (reference sequence). CDR3 nucleotide sequence: TGTGCCTGGAGCACACCCATCGGGACTAACTATGGCTACACCTTC. This sequence encodes CAWSTPIGTNYGYTF. Filled out from reference TRBV30 and TRBJ1-2, the complete variable domain reads SQTIHQWPATLVQPVGSPLSLECTVEGTSNPNLYWYRQAAGRGLQLLFYSVGIGQISSEVPQNLSASRPQDRQFILSSKKLLLSDSGFYLCAWSTPIGTNYGYTFGSGTRLTVV.

The chain recombines TRBV5-4 with TRBJ2-1, with 13 nucleotides matching TRBD2. V shed 5 bases, J shed 6 bases, and the junction held 8 bases outside the gene matches. The germline V gene encodes CDR1 SGHNT and CDR2 YYREEE (reference sequence). The CDR3 has 16 amino acids. This CDR3 reads CASRPTSGGAGNEQFF. The CDR3 DNA reads as TGTGCCAGCAGACCCACTAGCGGGGGGGCCGGCAATGAGCAGTTCTTC.

This clone came up once. The chain uses TRBV4-3 and TRBJ2-1; 11 positions agree with TRBD2. With 0 bases clipped from V and 4 bases from J, the junction kept 11 bases outside the gene matches. CDR1 is LGHNA and CDR2 is YSLEER in the germline V gene. The CDR3 has 19 residues. CDR3 loop: CASSQDRPQLAGGYNEQFF. The CDR3 bases are TGCGCCAGCAGCCAAGATCGCCCCCAGCTAGCGGGGGGATACAATGAGCAGTTCTTC.

The chain recombines TRBV2 with TRBJ2-5; possibly TRBD2 for D (6 bases). Germline CDR1 is SNHLY and CDR2 is FYNNEI. Trimming stripped 11 bases from V and 3 bases from J, with 13 bases between. The CDR3 runs to 12 residues. CDR3 protein: CALKGLEETQYF. The CDR3 bases are TGTGCCCTCAAGGGACTCGAAGAGACCCAGTACTTC.

This clone was seen only a few times. The rearrangement uses TRBV4-2 and TRBJ2-4, with unresolved D. The V gene's germline CDR1 is LGHNA and CDR2 YNFKEQ. V was trimmed by 1 base and J by 8 bases, leaving 6 bases between them. This CDR3 comprises 12 residues. The CDR3 protein is CASSQGGDIQYF. Here the CDR3 DNA reads TGTGCCAGCAGCCAAGGAGGAGACATTCAGTACTTC.